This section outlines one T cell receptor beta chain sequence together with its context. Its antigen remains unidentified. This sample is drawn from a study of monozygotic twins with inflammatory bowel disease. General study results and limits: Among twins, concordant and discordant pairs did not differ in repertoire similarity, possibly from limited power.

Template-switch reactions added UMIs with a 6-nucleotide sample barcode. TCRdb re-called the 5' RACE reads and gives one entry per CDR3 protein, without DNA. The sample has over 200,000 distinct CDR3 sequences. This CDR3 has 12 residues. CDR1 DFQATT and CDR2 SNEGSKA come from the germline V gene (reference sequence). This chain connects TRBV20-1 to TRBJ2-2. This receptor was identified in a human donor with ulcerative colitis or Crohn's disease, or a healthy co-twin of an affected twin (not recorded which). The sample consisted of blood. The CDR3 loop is CSARTVTGELFF.